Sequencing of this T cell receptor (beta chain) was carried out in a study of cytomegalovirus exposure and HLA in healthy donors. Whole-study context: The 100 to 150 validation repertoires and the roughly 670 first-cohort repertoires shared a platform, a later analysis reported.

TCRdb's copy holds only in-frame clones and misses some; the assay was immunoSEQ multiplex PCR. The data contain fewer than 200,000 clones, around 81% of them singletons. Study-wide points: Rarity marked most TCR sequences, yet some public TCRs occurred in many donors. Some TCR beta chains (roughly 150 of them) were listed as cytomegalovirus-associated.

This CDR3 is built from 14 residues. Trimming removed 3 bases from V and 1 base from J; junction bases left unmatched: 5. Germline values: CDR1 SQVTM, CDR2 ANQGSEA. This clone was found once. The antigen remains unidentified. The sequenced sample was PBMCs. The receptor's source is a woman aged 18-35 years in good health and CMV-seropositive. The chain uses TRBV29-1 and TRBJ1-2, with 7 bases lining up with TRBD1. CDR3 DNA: TGCAGCGTTGACGGGACAGAATTTAACTATGGCTACACCTTC. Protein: CSVDGTEFNYGYTF.